The T cell receptor beta chain described here comes from a study of graft-versus-host responses after intestinal transplantation (dated by TCRdb to the early 2020s). General notes on the study: The transplants that recipients received were multivisceral, liver-intestinal, or isolated intestinal. To identify alloreactive clones, pre-transplant mixed lymphocyte reaction products were sequenced and then compared with unstimulated pre-transplant donor and recipient T cells. Donor T cell macrochimerism was defined as a peak of at least 4% donor T cells among recipient peripheral blood mononuclear cells. Rather than going through the commercial service, samples from three later patients were sequenced in-house on an Illumina MiSeq and processed with MiXCR. Every recipient was given anti-thymocyte globulin induction, then maintenance tacrolimus and steroids for roughly 3 years. A cohort of under 30 intestinal transplant recipients, including one retransplant, was enrolled, and a few patients lacking pretransplant specimens were excluded. Graft-versus-host and host-versus-graft alloreactive T cell clones were tracked in the graft, circulation and bone marrow after intestinal transplantation using bulk TCR-beta CDR3 sequencing. Here is what the overall study found, with its caveats: GvH clones were detected in recipient bone marrow, and some of these GvH clones were observed earlier in ileal mucosa or blood, consistent with an intestinal mucosal origin. Early after transplant, peak levels of circulating GvH clones were associated with declines in HvG clones. The conclusions were limited by the relatively low number and heterogeneity of the intestinal transplant patients. High GvH to HvG T cell clonal ratios were observed in the allografts of patients with donor T cell macrochimerism.

The library was built by means of the immunoSEQ multiplex PCR assay. For most patients, high-throughput TCR-beta CDR3 sequencing of genomic DNA was performed by Adaptive Biotechnologies. The paper's data handling went like this. TCR sequencing data for 15 to 20 patients were retrieved from Adaptive's ImmunoSEQ software; a few other patients were processed with MiXCR and VDJtools. CDR3 nucleotide sequences shared between donor and recipient were removed because the origin of such sequences could not be assigned. At least 2-fold expansion over unstimulated cells and a minimum CFSE-low frequency of 0.002% (template counts) or 0.001% (read counts) were required for clones to be classified as alloreactive. A clone was considered mappable if detected in the sequenced pre-transplant spleen, lymph node, or MLR CFSE-low populations of the donor or recipient. The cumulative frequency of alloreactive clones was calculated as a percentage of all sequences, weighted by copy number. TCRdb mirrors the immuneACCESS table, restricted to in-frame sequences. Some clones are absent from its copies; in checked studies, under half trace to an unresolved V gene, and the reason for the others is unknown. V, J and clone size are taken as reported in that table, and D and trimming were inferred from the DNA itself. In all, the sample holds over 75,000 clones, and roughly 82% of those were seen once. Around 1.4% of the sample lies in the top ten.

The sample holds one count of this clone. The antigen it binds to is not known. Base qualities were left out, and no much larger clone turns up one base away. In the first month after transplant, blood samples were collected up to 4 times, and after that at least monthly when available. In the germline V gene (reference sequence), CDR1 corresponds to SEHNR and CDR2 to FQNEAQ. From the cysteine through the phenylalanine, the CDR3 covers 11 amino acids. The retained sequence is limited to the CDR3, 33 bases, with the frame set at the first base. Between the V and J ends, shortened by 2 bases and 8 bases respectively, the junction contains 6 bases.

The TCR originated in a human patient who received an intestinal transplant, so some T cells may come from the graft donor. The input for sequencing was PBMCs, taken 255 days after intestinal transplant. Here the chain combines TRBV7-9 and TRBJ1-2; the D gene remains uncertain. The CDR3 corresponds to CASSLSGGYTF. The sequence in DNA is TGTGCCAGCAGCTTATCGGGGGGCTACACCTTC.